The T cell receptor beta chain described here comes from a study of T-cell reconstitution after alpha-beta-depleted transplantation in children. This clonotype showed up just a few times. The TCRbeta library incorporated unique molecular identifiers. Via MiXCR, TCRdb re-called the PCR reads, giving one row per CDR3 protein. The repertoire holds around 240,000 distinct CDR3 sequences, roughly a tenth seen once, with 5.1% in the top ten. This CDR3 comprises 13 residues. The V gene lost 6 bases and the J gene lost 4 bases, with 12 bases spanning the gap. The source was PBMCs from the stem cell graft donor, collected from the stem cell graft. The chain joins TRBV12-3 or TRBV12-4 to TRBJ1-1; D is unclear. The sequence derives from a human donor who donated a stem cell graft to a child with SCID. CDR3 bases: TGTGCCAGCAGCCCCCTGGCGGGCACTGAAGCTTTCTTT. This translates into CASSPLAGTEAFF.